This TCR beta chain was sequenced during a study of cytomegalovirus exposure and HLA in healthy donors. 60 Vbeta and 13 Jbeta primers were used in PCR. Study processing details: Approximately 12 million of the 75 million to 95 million unique TCR beta chains counted in a later analysis were shared. The assay was immunoSEQ multiplex PCR, and TCRdb's table has in-frame clones only and misses some. Clonal size and the V and J genes are those of that table, whereas D and trimming came from the DNA. The table lists roughly 120,000 clones, 65% to 85% of them singletons. This clone has a handful of counts. Germline CDR1 is MNHEY and CDR2 is SVGAGI. CDR3 length: 15 residues.

This TCR came from a man aged 25-45 years in good health and CMV-seropositive. The chain recombines TRBV6-5 with TRBJ2-5, with TRBD2 matching over 9 bases. The DNA end is a closer match to TRBJ2-7, so the J assignment may be wrong. The sequenced sample was PBMCs. The CDR3: CASSKVRGGAHEQYF. The CDR3 bases are TGTGCCAGCAGTAAGGTCCGCGGGGGGGCCCACGAGCAGTACTTC.